Listed below are T cell receptor beta chains from one sample, sequenced in a study of early T cells in non-severe SARS-CoV-2 infection. TCRdb analysed the 5' RACE reads with MiXCR anew, one entry per CDR3 protein. The data show 65,000 to 75,000 distinct CDR3 sequences, roughly 10% seen once. The source material was whole blood. The receptor set was obtained from an adult who was a healthcare worker with PCR-confirmed SARS-CoV-2 infection or an uninfected control (not recorded which). Each CDR3 is given without its conserved first and last residue.

TRBV11-2	TRBJ2-1	ASNIGRLLSSYNEQF
TRBV2	TRBJ2-1	AIINRTEQF
TRBV11-2	TRBJ2-1	VSRPTSGPRSYNEQF
TRBV2	TRBJ2-5	ASRMTPDQALETQY
TRBV11-2	TRBJ2-5	ASSLEALPYQETQY
TRBV7-6	TRBJ2-7	ASSSPPGGTGAYEQY
TRBV5-1	TRBJ2-7	ASSREPSFGVSYYEQY
TRBV11-2	TRBJ1-6	ASSHPHRYNSPLH
TRBV10-2	TRBJ2-1	AAKGVADYNEQF
TRBV11-2	TRBJ2-1	ASSFRGEQF
TRBV11-2	TRBJ2-3	ASSLAINQAQY
TRBV29-1	TRBJ1-2	SSRTGEEYGYT
TRBV7-8	TRBJ2-1	ASSLSTGHNEQF
TRBV5-5	TRBJ2-7	ASSVRQGREQY
TRBV4-2	TRBJ1-5	ASSQDGTRRNQPQH
TRBV11-3	TRBJ2-1	ASSHGLAGSGNEQF
TRBV30	TRBJ1-2	AWSVGGAGGYGYT
TRBV7-8	TRBJ2-7	ASSSSSGRFEQY
TRBV3-1	TRBJ2-7	ASSQDPSSYEQY
TRBV11-2	TRBJ1-1	ASSRMGGRMNTEAF
TRBV7-2	TRBJ2-1	ASSQTTRGGNEQF
TRBV4-1	TRBJ1-1	ASSQDGTGLMNTEAF
TRBV10-3	TRBJ2-7	AISRGTYEQY
TRBV6-5	TRBJ1-5	ASRGHQNQPQH
TRBV19	TRBJ1-5	ASSHPRGSNQPQH
TRBV20-1	TRBJ1-1	SAPTHTEAF
TRBV6-6	TRBJ2-5	ASSWGPRSEETQY
TRBV6-1	TRBJ1-4	ASSEETGWEKLF
TRBV11-2	TRBJ1-3	ASSLDPGSGNTIY
TRBV27	TRBJ2-7	ASSRDASYEQY
TRBV3-1	TRBJ2-3	ASRTSGGADTQY
TRBV20-1	TRBJ2-7	SAVPGQGMLEQY
TRBV11-1	TRBJ2-5	ASSYGLGNRETQY
TRBV6-5	TRBJ2-1	ASSARNYNEQF
TRBV18	TRBJ2-3	ASSIGLGTDTQY
TRBV4-1	TRBJ2-7	ASSQGSIGTYEQY
TRBV7-6	TRBJ2-7	ASSLVEAGVNEQY
TRBV6-5	TRBJ2-2	ASSYSSSGGRSGELF
TRBV3-1	TRBJ2-1	ASSQGNIYNEQF
TRBV30	TRBJ1-1	AWSVGPGASLTEAF
TRBV29-1	TRBJ2-3	SVAKRGGGTDTQY
TRBV5-1	TRBJ2-5	ASSSRDRTIQETQY
TRBV7-2	TRBJ2-7	ASSIAQGAGEQY
TRBV4-2	TRBJ1-2	ASRALDLNYGYT
TRBV12-3/TRBV12-4	TRBJ1-1	ASSGPGHPLMNTEAF
TRBV20-1	TRBJ1-1	SARDGTGKTEAF
TRBV29-1	TRBJ2-5	SVQGGGAGETQY
TRBV10-3	TRBJ2-3	AISDLVDTQY
TRBV29-1	TRBJ2-7	SVEASGGEQY
TRBV14	TRBJ2-2	ASSLGRGLTGELF
TRBV3-1	TRBJ2-3	ASSQEDRVTDTQY
TRBV2	TRBJ1-2	ASSEASYGYT
TRBV9	TRBJ2-5	ASSSGQGEETQY
TRBV3-1	TRBJ2-7	ASSRTGGYEQY